One and the same sample provided the 18 T cell receptor beta chains below, sequenced in a study of T cells expressing NK-cell markers. TCRdb re-called the 5' RACE reads and catalogs CDR3 proteins one per entry, DNA excluded. This specimen shows more than 250,000 distinct CDR3 sequences; the ten leading clones hold around 0.37%. Sequencing was carried out using blood T cells: a sorted CD56 or NKG2C T cell subset, CD4+ or CD8+ T cells, or bulk PBMC T cells (not recorded which). The source of these receptors is a man between 18 and 35 years old in good health.

The chain has TRBV6-5 and TRBJ2-7; the TCRdb D gene call, TRBD1, has no DNA to confirm it. The CDR3 runs 12 residues. In germline, CDR1 is MNHEY, CDR2 SVGAGI. CDR3: CASNRVGGEQYF.

The chain joins TRBV20-1 to TRBJ2-1; TCRdb picks TRBD1, but there is no DNA to check that call. The V gene's germline CDR1 is DFQATT and CDR2 SNEGSKA (reference sequence). There are 17 residues in the CDR3. This CDR3 reads CSAHRLGGKGSYNEQFF.

The rearrangement uses TRBV5-1 and TRBJ2-2; TCRdb returns TRBD1, unconfirmable since there is no DNA. CDR1 and CDR2 (germline): SGHRS, YFSETQ. CDR3 length equals 18 residues. The CDR3 is CASSFNVDRGRNTGELFF.

The V call is TRBV20-1, the J call TRBJ1-2; with no DNA, the TCRdb D assignment of TRBD1 cannot be verified. CDR1 DFQATT and CDR2 SNEGSKA come from the germline V gene (reference sequence). CDR3 length equals 17 residues. The CDR3 sequence is CSARDLGSGDLNYGYTF.

The genes are TRBV5-1 and TRBJ1-2; TCRdb selects TRBD1, and the lack of DNA leaves this call unchecked. The CDR3 sequence is 12 residues long. CDR1 is SGHRS and CDR2 is YFSETQ in the germline V gene. The CDR3 protein is CASSFGTGGYTF.

The J gene is TRBJ2-2, the V gene TRBV20-1; TCRdb reports TRBD2, a call that lacks DNA to check it against. Germline CDR1 and CDR2: DFQATT and SNEGSKA (reference sequence). CDR3 length equals 16 residues. CDR3: CSARFLVSGDTGELFF.

CDR3 sequence reads: CASSFGVGGTDTQYF. This chain uses TRBV7-2 with TRBJ2-3. The CDR3 is 15 residues long. Germline loops: CDR1 SGHTA, CDR2 FQGNSA.

This sequence joins TRBV25-1 and TRBJ2-1; the D call from TCRdb, TRBD1, cannot be confirmed without DNA. The germline V gene has CDR1 MGHDK and CDR2 SYGVNS. The CDR3 spans 15 residues. The CDR3 sequence is CASRDGTGYFGEQFF.

CDR3 residues: CASSPPSRQETQYF. V and J are TRBV11-2 and TRBJ2-5; TCRdb returns TRBD1, unconfirmable since there is no DNA. From germline, CDR1 is SGHAT and CDR2 FQNNGV. The CDR3 has 14 amino acids.

The chain combines TRBV6-1 with TRBJ2-1. The CDR3 covers 14 residues. Germline values: CDR1 MNHNS, CDR2 SASEGT. The CDR3 sequence: CASSEVLFYNEQFF.

This chain's CDR3 is CASSLRGTAFYEQYF. V gene TRBV12-3 or TRBV12-4 combines with J gene TRBJ2-7; TCRdb reports TRBD1, a call that lacks DNA to check it against. CDR3 size: 15 residues.

V is TRBV12-3 or TRBV12-4 and J is TRBJ2-7. The CDR3 totals 12 residues. This CDR3 is CASSPDNYEQYF.

V and J are TRBV18 and TRBJ1-6. The germline gives CDR1 KGHSH, CDR2 LQKENI. The CDR3 consists of 16 residues. The CDR3 sequence: CASSPTGVWVNSPLHF.

This sequence joins TRBV7-2 and TRBJ2-1. This CDR3 has 16 amino acids. Germline V lookup: CDR1 SGHTA, CDR2 FQGNSA. The CDR3 is CASSTYRSRSYNEQFF.

This chain connects TRBV12-3 or TRBV12-4 to TRBJ2-1. This CDR3 comprises 14 residues. This chain's CDR3 is CASSLARGYNEQFF.

The chain links TRBV10-3 to TRBJ2-3; TCRdb's D call, TRBD2, is unchecked because there is no DNA. The CDR3 has 14 amino acids. Germline V gene data show CDR1 as ENHRY and CDR2 as SYGVKD. This CDR3 is CAIKAGGPSDTQYF.

V and J are TRBV10-3 and TRBJ2-7; the D gene TCRdb calls, TRBD1, cannot be checked with no DNA. Looked up from germline, CDR1 is ENHRY and CDR2 is SYGVKD. This CDR3 region has 11 residues. CDR3 amino acids: CAIMEQGEQYF.

The chain employs TRBV20-1 and TRBJ2-1; TCRdb's D gene call, TRBD2, goes unchecked for lack of DNA. CDR1 and CDR2 (germline): DFQATT, SNEGSKA (reference sequence). The CDR3 covers 16 residues. This CDR3 is CSAPTSWGGVYNEQFF.